Sequencing of this TCR beta chain was carried out in a study of blood T cells in healthy people across ages. Findings and caveats of the study: Older individuals had lower TCR beta diversity per million T cells (the decline was roughly linear).

This clonotype was observed a handful of times. Its target is unknown. A sample-barcoded 5' primer and a J-beta primer mix were used in a second PCR of about 6 to 11 cycles. Using its own MiXCR run on the 5' RACE reads, TCRdb lists one record per CDR3 protein. The table shows under 950,000 distinct CDR3 sequences, with 22% occurring only once. Germline-derived CDR1 and CDR2 are WNHNN and SYGVQD (reference sequence). The CDR3 spans 14 residues. With 6 bases removed from V and 1 base from J, the gap between germline ends came to 9 bases. The rearrangement links TRBV10-1 to TRBJ2-2; D may be TRBD1 (5 bases). Sequenced material: blood. This TCR was sampled from a man in his 70s in good health. In nucleotides, the CDR3 is TGCGCCAGCAGAGGGGCAGGGAACACCGGGGAGCTGTTTTTT. Amino acids: CASRGAGNTGELFF.